The rows below give T cell receptor beta chains drawn from one sample of a study of blood T cell repertoires in COVID-19. Sequencing used immunoSEQ multiplex PCR; TCRdb keeps in-frame clones, though not all of them. The table includes roughly 240,000 clones, roughly 86% detected once. Specimen: peripheral blood. All receptors come from an elderly woman with COVID-19, enrolled during active disease. The conserved cysteine and the conserved F or W are not part of the CDR3 here. Clone sizes are given selectively: once, few, many, or a class where the clone is expanded.

j_call	v_call	clone_size	cdr3_aa
TRBJ2-2	TRBV28	few	ASSSQGANTGELF
TRBJ1-4	TRBV27	few	ASRTAAHSGGELF
TRBJ1-6	TRBV7-9	.	ASSLASGGNSPLH
TRBJ2-5	TRBV6-6	once	ASSPLTSGGAGETQY
TRBJ2-7	TRBV5-4	.	ASSEKGAGLYEQY
TRBJ1-5	TRBV19	.	ASSTFPRTGNDYNQPQH
TRBJ2-5	TRBV18	once	ASSPPGGSRETQY
TRBJ2-1	TRBV6-5	.	ASRFSLNDNEQF
TRBJ2-7	TRBV29-1	.	SAQPRGAENEQY
TRBJ1-2	TRBV6-5	.	ASSARDFSYGYT
TRBJ1-2	TRBV6-6	few	ASRTEADGYT
TRBJ1-2	TRBV19	.	ASSILANYGYT
TRBJ1-1	TRBV9	.	ASSSYPTDTEAF
TRBJ2-1	TRBV20-1	.	SARGYNEQF
TRBJ2-3	TRBV19	.	ASSSRTSGGPGDTQY